The sequence of this TCR beta chain was determined in a study of cytomegalovirus exposure and HLA in healthy donors. To note about this clone: The antigen is undetermined.

Broader study findings: Highly shared sequence variants in one cluster were likely a sequencing artifact. Presence/absence analyses took donor sequencing depth as roughly uniform.

It was with 60 Vbeta and 13 Jbeta primers that the PCR ran. Produced via immunoSEQ multiplex PCR; TCRdb's table is partial and in-frame only. The sample lists roughly 200,000 clones; 75% to 90% were seen once. Donors had nominal health at sampling but likely had unrecorded immune exposures. Germline V gives CDR1 SGHNT, CDR2 YYREEE (reference sequence). The CDR3 extends over 15 amino acids. The V gene lost 4 bases and the J gene lost 5 bases, with 18 bases spanning the gap. Sequencing input: PBMCs. V and J are TRBV5-4 and TRBJ1-2; a weak D match, TRBD1 (6 bases). This TCR was sampled from a boy under 10 years old in good health and CMV-seronegative. CDR3 bases: TGTGCCAGCAGCGAACCGGGACACCTCATATATGGCTACACCTTC. Translated, it gives CASSEPGHLIYGYTF.